A single sample gave rise to the 10 T cell receptor beta chains below, sequenced in a study of shared clonotypes between healthy human individuals. Assay: immunoSEQ multiplex PCR; the TCRdb copy retains only in-frame clones and omits some. The sample has 2,500,000 or so clones, approximately 90% seen once; the top ten hold 0.37%. Sequenced sample: naive CD4+ T cells from PBMCs. Subset here: CD45RA+ positively selected. All receptors derive from a man aged 18 to 30 in good health. Some clones in this sample may be carry-over from other donors' samples.

This chain links TRBV5-8 with TRBJ2-2; D might be TRBD1 or TRBD2, each matching 5 bases. This CDR3 has 13 residues. The V and J ends lost 5 bases and 4 bases respectively, with 9 bases between them. The germline V gene has CDR1 SGHTS and CDR2 YDEGEE. The CDR3 DNA reads as TGTGCCAGCAGTGCTGGGGGCACCGGGGAGCTGTTTTTT. This gives the protein CASSAGGTGELFF.

The CDR3 here is CASSPYQNTEAFF. The DNA of the CDR3 is TGTGCCAGCAGCCCGTACCAGAACACTGAAGCTTTCTTT. V gene TRBV7-8 combines with J gene TRBJ1-1; the D is unclear. Germline V gene sequence: CDR1 SGHVS, CDR2 FQNEAQ. V gave up 5 bases and J gave up 1 base, with 8 bases separating them. This CDR3 spans 13 amino acids. Supplemented by reference TRBV7-8 and TRBJ1-1, the full variable domain reads GAGVSQSPRYKVAKRGQDVALRCDPISGHVSLFWYQQALGQGPEFLTYFQNEAQLDKSGLPSDRFFAERPEGSVSTLKIQRTQQEDSAVYLCASSPYQNTEAFFGQGTRLTVV.

V is TRBV27 and J is TRBJ1-2; TRBD1 might be the D (5 bases). This CDR3 spans 15 amino acids. Trimming took off 5 bases at V and 4 bases at J, with 17 bases between the two ends. CDR1 and CDR2 (germline): MNHEY, SMNVEV (reference sequence). DNA for the CDR3: TGTGCCAGCAGTGCCCGGACACTTTTCGGCTATGGCTACACCTTC. Amino acids: CASSARTLFGYGYTF.

A note on this clone: The identical CDR3 is also encoded by other nucleotide sequences in the sample. The V and J genes are TRBV5-5 and TRBJ2-2, with a possible D match to TRBD1 (6 bases). The CDR3 runs to 15 residues. Germline CDR1 SGHKS, CDR2 YYEKEE (reference sequence). V lost 4 bases and J lost 2, with 12 bases in between. The CDR3: CASSLTGTNTGELFF. The CDR3, as DNA: TGTGCCAGCAGCCTTACAGGGACCAACACCGGGGAGCTGTTTTTT.

J is TRBJ2-3 and V is TRBV21-1. TRBV21-1 is classified as a pseudogene. The CDR3 totals 15 residues. CDR3 region: CASSKAHEGGDTQYF. CDR3 bases: TGTGCCAGCAGCAAAGCTCATGAAGGTGGAGATACGCAGTATTTT.

The gene calls are TRBV5-6 and TRBJ2-3; 7 bases align to TRBD2. Per germline, CDR1 SGHDT and CDR2 YYEEEE. This CDR3 comprises 15 residues. V was clipped by 3 bases and J by 2 bases; unmatched bases: 6. CDR3 nucleotide sequence: TGTGCCAGCAGCTCCCTAGCGGAGAACACAGATACGCAGTATTTT. This gives the protein CASSSLAENTDTQYF. Combining the CDR3 with reference TRBV5-6 and TRBJ2-3 gives the whole variable domain DAGVTQSPTHLIKTRGQQVTLRCSPKSGHDTVSWYQQALGQGPQFIFQYYEEEERQRGNFPDRFSGHQFPNYSSELNVNALLLGDSALYLCASSSLAENTDTQYFGPGTRLTVL.

The chain combines TRBV4-3 with TRBJ1-1; the D gene is possibly TRBD1 (5 bases). The CDR3 contains 15 residues. Germline V lookup: CDR1 LGHNA, CDR2 YSLEER. Trimming cost V 2 bases and J 1 base, with 11 bases left between them. CDR3 DNA: TGCGCCAGCAGCCAAACAGGCTGGGGGAACACTGAAGCTTTCTTT. This encodes CASSQTGWGNTEAFF.

As regards this clone: Other nucleotide sequences in the sample specify the same CDR3. The chain uses TRBV5-1 and TRBJ2-7; 7 nucleotides match TRBD1. This CDR3 contains 14 residues. The junction had 6 bases not matched to a gene; V was cut back by 4 bases and J by 2 bases. Germline V gene data show CDR1 as SGHRS and CDR2 as YFSETQ. The CDR3 DNA reads as TGCGCCAGCAGCGGGGGACAGCCAACCTACGAGCAGTACTTC. It codes for CASSGGQPTYEQYF.

The rearrangement joins TRBV18 to TRBJ1-5; 7 bases map to TRBD1. Germline-derived CDR1 and CDR2 are KGHSH and LQKENI. The CDR3 covers 14 residues. V lost 2 bases to trimming and J lost 9 bases; unmatched junction nucleotides: 7. CDR3 sequence: CASSPGTANGPQHF. The CDR3 DNA reads TGTGCCAGCTCACCAGGGACAGCCAATGGGCCCCAGCATTTT.

This clone has more than one count but fewer than ten. The chain combines TRBV27 with TRBJ1-2; 8 bases are shared with TRBD1. CDR3 length: 14 amino acids. CDR1 is MNHEY, CDR2 SMNVEV, per germline (reference sequence). V trimming: 3 bases; J trimming: 7 bases; junction bases outside the gene matches: 7. As DNA, the CDR3 is TGTGCCAGCAGTTTGACAGGGGTAAGTCGTGGCTACACCTTC. Residues: CASSLTGVSRGYTF.